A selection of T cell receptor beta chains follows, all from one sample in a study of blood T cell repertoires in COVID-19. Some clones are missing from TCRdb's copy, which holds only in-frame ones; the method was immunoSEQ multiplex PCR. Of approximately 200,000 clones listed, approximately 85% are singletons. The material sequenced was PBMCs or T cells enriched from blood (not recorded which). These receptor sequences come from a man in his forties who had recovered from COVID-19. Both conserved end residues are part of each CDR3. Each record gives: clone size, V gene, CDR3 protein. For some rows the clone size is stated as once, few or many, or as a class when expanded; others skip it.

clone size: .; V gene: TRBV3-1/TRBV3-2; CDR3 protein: CASSLRPGIEAFF
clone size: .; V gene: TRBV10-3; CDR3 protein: CAISGDFNYGYTF
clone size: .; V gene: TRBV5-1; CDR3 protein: CASSKGQGTDTQYF
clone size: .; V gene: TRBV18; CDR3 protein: CASSPYRDSSEAFF
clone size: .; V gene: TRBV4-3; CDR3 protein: CASSQHLVGLADVEDTQYF
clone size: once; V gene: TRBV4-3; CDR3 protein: CASSQVYQGAGGYGYTF
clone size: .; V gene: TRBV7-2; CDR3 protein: CASSFLQGGYTEAFF
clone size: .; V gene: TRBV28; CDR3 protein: CASSSVPSTDTQYF
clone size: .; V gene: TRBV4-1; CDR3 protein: CASRVQGARDGYTF
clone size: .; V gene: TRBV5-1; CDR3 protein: CASSLVPEAYEQYF
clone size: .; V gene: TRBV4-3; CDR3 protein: CASSQDSGVYGYTF
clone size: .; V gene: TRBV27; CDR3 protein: CASSLSPVAYEQYF
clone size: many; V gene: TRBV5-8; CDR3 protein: CASSLQGSYEQYF
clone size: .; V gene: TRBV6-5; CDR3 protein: CASSLFGGRLTEAFF
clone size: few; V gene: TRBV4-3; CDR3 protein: CASSQTGTRHNEQFF
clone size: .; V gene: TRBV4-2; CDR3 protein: CASSQEGTGVVTGELFF
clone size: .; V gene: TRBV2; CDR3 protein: CASSFGLRTDGYTF
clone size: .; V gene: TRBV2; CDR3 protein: CASRWDRARNQPQHF
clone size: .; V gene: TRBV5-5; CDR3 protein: CASSFLLAGETGELFF
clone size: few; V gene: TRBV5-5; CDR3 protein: CASSWGQSGEKLFF
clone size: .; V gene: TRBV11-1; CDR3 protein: CASSPRGSGYEQYF
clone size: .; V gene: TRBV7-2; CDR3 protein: CASSLTGTGDNQPQHF
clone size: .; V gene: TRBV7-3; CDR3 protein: CASSVTGFNTEAFF
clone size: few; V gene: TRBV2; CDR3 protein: CASSPDRGTEAFF
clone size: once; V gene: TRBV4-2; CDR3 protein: CASSQGQDYEQYF
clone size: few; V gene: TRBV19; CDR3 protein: CATGLDLSASYNEQFF
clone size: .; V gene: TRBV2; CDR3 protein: CASTGLAGAEPQYF
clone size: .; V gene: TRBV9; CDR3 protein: CASSEGGDVVNTEAFF
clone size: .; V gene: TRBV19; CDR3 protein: CASSIDLGSQETQYF
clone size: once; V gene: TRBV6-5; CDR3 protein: CASSYGGIPYEQYF
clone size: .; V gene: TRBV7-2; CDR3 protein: CASSLRGPTGGVSTEAFF
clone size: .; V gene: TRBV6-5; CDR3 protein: CASSYGRGNQPQHF
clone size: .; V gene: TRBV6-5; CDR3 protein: CASRDGTSGNYEQYF
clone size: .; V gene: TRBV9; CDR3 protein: CASSVVSSTDTQYF
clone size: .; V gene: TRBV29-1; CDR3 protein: CSVVGQGATNEKLFF
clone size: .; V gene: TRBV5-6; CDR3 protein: CASSFLQGTYEQYF
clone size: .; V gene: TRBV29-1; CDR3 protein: CSAMTAYNEQFF
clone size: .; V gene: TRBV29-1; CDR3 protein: CSVKRGSSYNEQFF
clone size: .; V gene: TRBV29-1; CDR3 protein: CSVQPGTVVWETQYF
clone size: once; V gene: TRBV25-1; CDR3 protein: CASSGYLLAHVRETQYF
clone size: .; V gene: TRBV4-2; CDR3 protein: CASSPQLANTGELFF
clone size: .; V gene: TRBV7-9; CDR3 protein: CASRNTRTDTQYF
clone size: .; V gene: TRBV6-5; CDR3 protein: CASSYSAPRLLGYTF
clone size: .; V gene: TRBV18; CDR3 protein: CASSLTGTGGNSPLHF
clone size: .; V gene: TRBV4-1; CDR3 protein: CASSLARGGQGYGYTF
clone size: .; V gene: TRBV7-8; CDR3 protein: CASSAQSGSYEQYF
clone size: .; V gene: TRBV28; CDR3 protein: CASSLAGDRVSYEQYF